This TCR beta chain was sequenced in a study of T cell responses to AZD1222 COVID-19 vaccine. Pooling was applied to second doses at about 4 or about 12 weeks. This clone was picked up one time. Its specificity is unknown. The CDR3 covers 13 residues. J gave up 4 bases and V 6 bases, and 6 bases lay outside the gene matches. Looked up from germline, CDR1 is SQVTM and CDR2 is ANQGSEA. TCRdb's table, derived via immunoSEQ multiplex PCR, lists solely in-frame clones and lacks some. The data contain 84,000 or so clones, 75% to 95% of them singletons. Study observations and caveats: Spike-specific TCR breadth and depth rose after two AZD1222 doses. Targets within unmutated variant regions were reportedly found for nearly half of spike-specific TCRs. Repertoires were sampled only after the peak T cell response.

The source material was peripheral blood, sampled 28 days after the second AZD1222 dose. This clonotype was obtained from an adult who received the AZD1222 COVID-19 vaccine. V usage is TRBV29-1 and J usage is TRBJ2-1; 7 bases agree with TRBD1. CDR3 sequence: CSVWGQTYNEQFF. As DNA, the CDR3 is TGCAGCGTGTGGGGACAGACTTACAATGAGCAGTTCTTC.